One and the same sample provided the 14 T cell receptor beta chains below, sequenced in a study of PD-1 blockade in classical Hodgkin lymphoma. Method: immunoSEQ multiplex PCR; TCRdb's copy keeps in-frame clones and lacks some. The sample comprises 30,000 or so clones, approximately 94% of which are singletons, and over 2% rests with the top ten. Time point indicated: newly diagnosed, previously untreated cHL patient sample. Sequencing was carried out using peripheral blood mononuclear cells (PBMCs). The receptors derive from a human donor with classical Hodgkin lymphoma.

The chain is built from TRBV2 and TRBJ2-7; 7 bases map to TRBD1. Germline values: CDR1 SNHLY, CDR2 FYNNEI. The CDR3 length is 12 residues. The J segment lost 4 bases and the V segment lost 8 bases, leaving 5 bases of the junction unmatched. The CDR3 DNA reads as TGTGCCAGCGGGGAACAGGGGTACGAGCAGTACTTC. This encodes CASGEQGYEQYF.

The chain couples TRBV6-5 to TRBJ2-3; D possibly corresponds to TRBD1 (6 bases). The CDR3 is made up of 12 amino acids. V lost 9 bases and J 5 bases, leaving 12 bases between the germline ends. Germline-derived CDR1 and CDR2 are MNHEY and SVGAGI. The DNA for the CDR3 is TGTGCCAGAGACCAGACAGGAGATACGCAGTATTTT. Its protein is CARDQTGDTQYF.

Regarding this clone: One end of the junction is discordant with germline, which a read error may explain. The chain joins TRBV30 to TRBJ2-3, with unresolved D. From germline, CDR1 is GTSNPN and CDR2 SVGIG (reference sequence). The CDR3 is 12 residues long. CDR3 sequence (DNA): TGCATTGGCGGTTTCTCCACAGATACGCAGTATTTT. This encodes CIGGFSTDTQYF.

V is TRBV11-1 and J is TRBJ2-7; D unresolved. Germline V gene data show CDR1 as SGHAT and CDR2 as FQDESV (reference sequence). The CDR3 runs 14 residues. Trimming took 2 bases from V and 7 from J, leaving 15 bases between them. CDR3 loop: CASSLSPRLGEQYF. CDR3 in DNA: TGTGCCAGCAGCTTAAGTCCCCGTCTAGGGGAGCAGTACTTC. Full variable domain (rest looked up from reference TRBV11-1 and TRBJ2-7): EAEVAQSPRYKITEKSQAVAFWCDPISGHATLYWYRQILGQGPELLVQFQDESVVDDSQLPKDRFSAERLKGVDSTLKIQPAELGDSAMYLCASSLSPRLGEQYFGPGTRLTVT.

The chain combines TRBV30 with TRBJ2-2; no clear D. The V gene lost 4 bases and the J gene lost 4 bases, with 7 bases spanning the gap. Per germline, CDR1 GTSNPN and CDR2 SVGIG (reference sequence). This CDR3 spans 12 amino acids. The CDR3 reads CAWTHPTGELFF. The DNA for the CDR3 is TGTGCCTGGACACACCCCACCGGGGAGCTGTTTTTT.

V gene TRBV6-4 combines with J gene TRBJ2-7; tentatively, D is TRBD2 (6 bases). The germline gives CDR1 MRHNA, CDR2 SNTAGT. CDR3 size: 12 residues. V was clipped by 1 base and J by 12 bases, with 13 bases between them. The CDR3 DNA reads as TGTGCCAGCAGTGACTGGGAGGTCTTACGGTACTTC. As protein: CASSDWEVLRYF.

This chain's CDR3 is CASGQGGYTF. CDR3 DNA: TGTGCCAGCGGGCAGGGAGGCTACACCTTC. The chain is built from TRBV6-1 and TRBJ1-2; TRBD1 might be the D (5 bases). The germline CDR1 and CDR2 sequences are MNHNS and SASEGT. The CDR3 runs to 10 residues. The germline V and J ends were trimmed by 8 bases and 8 bases, with 9 bases remaining between them.

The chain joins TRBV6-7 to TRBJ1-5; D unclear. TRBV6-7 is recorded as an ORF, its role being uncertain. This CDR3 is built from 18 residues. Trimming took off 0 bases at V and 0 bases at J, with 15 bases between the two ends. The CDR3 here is CASSYSRAGGPSNQPQHF. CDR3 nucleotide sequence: TGTGCCAGCAGTTACTCGAGAGCAGGAGGCCCTAGCAATCAGCCCCAGCATTTT.

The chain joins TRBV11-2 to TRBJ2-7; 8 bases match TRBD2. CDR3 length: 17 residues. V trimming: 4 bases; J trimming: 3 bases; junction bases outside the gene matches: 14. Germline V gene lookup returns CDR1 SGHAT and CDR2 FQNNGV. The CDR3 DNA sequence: TGTGCCAGCAGCTGGGGTTTACTAGCGGACACTAGCTACGAGCAGTACTTC. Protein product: CASSWGLLADTSYEQYF.

The CDR3 nucleotides are TGTGCCAGCAGCTTGGGAGGGATTGGGGAAGAGACCCAGTACTTC. It codes for CASSLGGIGEETQYF. The chain links TRBV5-4 to TRBJ2-5; D possibly corresponds to TRBD2 (5 bases). V dropped 0 bases and J dropped 3 bases, with 12 bases sitting between them. The CDR3 runs to 15 residues. Germline CDR1 is SGHNT and CDR2 is YYREEE (reference sequence).

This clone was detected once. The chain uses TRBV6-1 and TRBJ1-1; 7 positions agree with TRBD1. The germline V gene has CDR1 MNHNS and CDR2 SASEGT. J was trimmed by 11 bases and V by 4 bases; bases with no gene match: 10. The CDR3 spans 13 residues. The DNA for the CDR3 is TGTGCCAGCAGTGCAGGACAGGCGTTTGGCGCTTTCTTT. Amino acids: CASSAGQAFGAFF.

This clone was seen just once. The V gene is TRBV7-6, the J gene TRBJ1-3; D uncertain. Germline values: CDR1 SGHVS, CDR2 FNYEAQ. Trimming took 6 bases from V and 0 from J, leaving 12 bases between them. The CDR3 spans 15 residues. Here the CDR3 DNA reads TGTGCCAGCAGTCCATACCAGGACTCTGGAAACACCATATATTTT. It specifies CASSPYQDSGNTIYF.

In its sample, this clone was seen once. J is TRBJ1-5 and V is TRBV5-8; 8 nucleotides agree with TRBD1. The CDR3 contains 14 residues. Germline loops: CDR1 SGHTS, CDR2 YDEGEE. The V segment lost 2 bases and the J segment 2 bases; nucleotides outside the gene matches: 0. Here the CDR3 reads CASSLQGGNQPQHF. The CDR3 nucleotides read TGTGCCAGCAGCTTACAGGGGGGCAATCAGCCCCAGCATTTT.

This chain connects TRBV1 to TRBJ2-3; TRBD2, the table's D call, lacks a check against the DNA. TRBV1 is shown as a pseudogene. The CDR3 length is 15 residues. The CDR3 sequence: CTSSTRDYPQDTQYF. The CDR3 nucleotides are TGCACCAGCAGCACCCGGGACTATCCACAGGATACGCAGTATTTT.